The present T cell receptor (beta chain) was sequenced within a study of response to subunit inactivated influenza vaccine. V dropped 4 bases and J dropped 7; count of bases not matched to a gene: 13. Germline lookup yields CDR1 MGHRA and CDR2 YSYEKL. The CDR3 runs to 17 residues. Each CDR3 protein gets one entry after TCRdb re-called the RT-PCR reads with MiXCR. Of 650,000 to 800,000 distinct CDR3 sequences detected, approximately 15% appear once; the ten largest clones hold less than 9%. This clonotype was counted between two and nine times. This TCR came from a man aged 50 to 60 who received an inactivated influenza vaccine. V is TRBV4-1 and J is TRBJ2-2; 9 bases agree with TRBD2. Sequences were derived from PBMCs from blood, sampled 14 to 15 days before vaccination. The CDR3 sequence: CASSRLLAGIWGGELFF. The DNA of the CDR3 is TGCGCCAGCAGCCGCCTCCTAGCGGGGATTTGGGGCGGGGAGCTGTTTTTT.